This note documents a single T cell receptor beta chain sequence. Urothelial carcinoma in patients was locally advanced or metastatic. This entry is derived from a study of PD-L1 blockade in urothelial cancer. At the level of the study: Patients' atezolizumab regimen, 1,200 mg intravenously every 3 weeks, began around 2014. Blood gave a median roughly 150,000 T cells.

Here immunoSEQ multiplex PCR was the method, and the copy in TCRdb shows in-frame clones only, minus some. The table lists about 50,000 clones, approximately 80% of them singletons, with less than 4.5% in the top ten. Germline-derived CDR1 and CDR2 are MNHEY and SVGAGI. This CDR3 is built from 11 residues. V was pared by 8 bases and J by 11 bases, with 15 bases between. The sequence was obtained from a man between 65 and 79 years old with urothelial cancer. This chain links TRBV6-5 with TRBJ1-1, with D possibly matching TRBD1 (5 bases). This sample comprised PBMCs, obtained around atezolizumab (anti-PD-L1) treatment. CDR3 coding DNA: TGTGCCAGCGGGGCAGGGCTGCGGGCTTTCTTT. Encoded protein: CASGAGLRAFF.